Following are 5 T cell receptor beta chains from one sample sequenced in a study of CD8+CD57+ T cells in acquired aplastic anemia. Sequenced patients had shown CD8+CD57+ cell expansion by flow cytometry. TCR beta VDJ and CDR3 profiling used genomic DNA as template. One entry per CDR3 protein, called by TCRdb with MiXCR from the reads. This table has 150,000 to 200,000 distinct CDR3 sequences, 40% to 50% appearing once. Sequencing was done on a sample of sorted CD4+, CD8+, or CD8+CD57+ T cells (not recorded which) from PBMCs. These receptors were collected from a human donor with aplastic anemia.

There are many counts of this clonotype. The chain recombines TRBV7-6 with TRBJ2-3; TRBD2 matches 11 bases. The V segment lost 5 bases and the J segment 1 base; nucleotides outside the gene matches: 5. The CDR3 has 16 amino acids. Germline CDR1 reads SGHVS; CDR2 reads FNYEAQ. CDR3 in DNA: TGTGCCAGCAGCCCAGTGGGACTAGCGGGCACAGATACGCAGTATTTT. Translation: CASSPVGLAGTDTQYF.

CDR3 DNA sequence: TGCAGTGCTAGAGACAATGAGCAGTTCTTC. Translating gives CSARDNEQFF. The V gene is TRBV20-1, the J gene TRBJ2-1; D call uncertain. CDR1 DFQATT and CDR2 SNEGSKA come from the germline V gene (reference sequence). With 0 bases removed from V and 6 bases from J, the gap between germline ends came to 0 bases. The CDR3 runs to 10 residues.

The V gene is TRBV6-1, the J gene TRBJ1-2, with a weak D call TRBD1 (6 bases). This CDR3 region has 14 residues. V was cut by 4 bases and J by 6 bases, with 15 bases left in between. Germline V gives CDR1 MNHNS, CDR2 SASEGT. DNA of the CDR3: TGTGCCAGCAGTGCCGGCGGGGACACAAATGGCTACACCTTC. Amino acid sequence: CASSAGGDTNGYTF.

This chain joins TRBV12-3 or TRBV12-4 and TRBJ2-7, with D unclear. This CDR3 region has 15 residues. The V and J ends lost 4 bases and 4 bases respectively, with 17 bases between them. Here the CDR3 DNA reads TGTGCCAGCAGTTCTGGGCGGCAGATGCTTTACGAGCAGTACTTC. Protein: CASSSGRQMLYEQYF.

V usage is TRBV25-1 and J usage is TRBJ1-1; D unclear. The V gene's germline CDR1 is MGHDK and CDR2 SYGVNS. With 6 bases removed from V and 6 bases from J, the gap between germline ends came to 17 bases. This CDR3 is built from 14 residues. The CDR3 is CASSQESVRPEAFF. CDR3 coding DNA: TGTGCCAGCAGCCAAGAATCGGTGAGGCCTGAAGCTTTCTTT.